What follows are 21 T cell receptor beta chains derived from one specimen sequenced in a study of T cell responses to AZD1222 COVID-19 vaccine. Repertoires were generated with immunoSEQ multiplex PCR, while TCRdb's copy carries only in-frame clones and drops some. The table records 150,000 or so clones, roughly nine tenths of them present only once. The sequenced sample was peripheral blood, obtained 28 days after the second AZD1222 dose. Receptors were obtained from an adult who received the AZD1222 COVID-19 vaccine.

V and J are TRBV19 and TRBJ1-4; 8 nucleotides match TRBD1. Germline trimming cut 9 bases from V and 8 bases from J; bases unmatched to any gene: 8. The V gene's germline CDR1 is LNHDA and CDR2 SQIVND (reference sequence). This CDR3 spans 13 amino acids. Here the CDR3 DNA reads TGTGCCAGCACCGGGACAGGCGGCGAAAAACTGTTTTTT. Its protein is CASTGTGGEKLFF. Filled out from reference TRBV19 and TRBJ1-4, the complete variable domain reads DGGITQSPKYLFRKEGQNVTLSCEQNLNHDAMYWYRQDPGQGLRLIYYSQIVNDFQKGDIAEGYSVSREKKESFPLTVTSAQKNPTAFYLCASTGTGGEKLFFGSGTQLSVL.

This chain joins TRBV18 and TRBJ1-5; D is uncertain. Germline-derived CDR1 and CDR2 are KGHSH and LQKENI. This CDR3 has 13 residues. Trimming pared 3 bases from V and 5 bases from J, leaving 8 bases between. The CDR3 nucleotides are TGTGCCAGCTCACCCAGGACTGATCAGCCCCAGCATTTT. It translates to CASSPRTDQPQHF.

This clone occurred a few times. The rearrangement joins TRBV7-8 to TRBJ2-3; 10 bases are a match to TRBD2. With 5 bases clipped from V and 5 bases from J, the junction kept 7 bases outside the gene matches. CDR1 SGHVS and CDR2 FQNEAQ come from the germline V gene. The CDR3 totals 15 residues. The CDR3 coding sequence is TGTGCCAGCAGCCTGGGACTAGCGATACAAGATACGCAGTATTTT. Translation gives CASSLGLAIQDTQYF.

CDR3 amino acids: CASSIGEARQQYF. The DNA of the CDR3 is TGTGCCAGTAGTATAGGAGAGGCGAGACAGCAGTACTTC. The chain has TRBV19 and TRBJ2-7; no firm D call. CDR3 length: 13 residues. CDR1 and CDR2 from the germline V gene are LNHDA and SQIVND (reference sequence). V lost 1 base and J lost 8, with 12 bases in between. Together with reference TRBV19 and TRBJ2-7, the CDR3 gives the full variable domain: DGGITQSPKYLFRKEGQNVTLSCEQNLNHDAMYWYRQDPGQGLRLIYYSQIVNDFQKGDIAEGYSVSREKKESFPLTVTSAQKNPTAFYLCASSIGEARQQYFGPGTRLTVT.

V usage is TRBV9 and J usage is TRBJ2-7; either TRBD1 or TRBD2 may fit D (6 bases each). With 4 bases removed from V and 3 bases from J, the gap between germline ends came to 14 bases. The germline CDR1 and CDR2 sequences are SGDLS and YYNGEE. This CDR3 spans 14 amino acids. CDR3 sequence reads: CASSSPGANYEQYF. The CDR3, as DNA: TGTGCCAGCAGCTCTCCGGGGGCCAACTACGAGCAGTACTTC.

This clone was found a few times. The chain carries TRBV7-9 and TRBJ1-6, with D unresolved. Germline values: CDR1 SEHNR, CDR2 FQNEAQ (reference sequence). The V gene lost 1 base and the J gene lost 5 bases, with 12 bases spanning the gap. The CDR3 has 16 amino acids. The CDR3 loop reads CASSLVRMLDNSPLHF. The DNA of the CDR3 is TGTGCCAGCAGCTTAGTAAGGATGTTAGATAATTCACCCCTCCACTTT.

The chain employs TRBV4-3 and TRBJ2-1; D gene uncertain. CDR3 length: 13 amino acids. Germline lookup yields CDR1 LGHNA and CDR2 YSLEER. Trimming left V 4 bases short and J 4 bases short, with 8 bases between. CDR3 sequence reads: CASSLHGYNEQFF. CDR3 DNA sequence: TGCGCCAGCAGCCTGCACGGTTACAATGAGCAGTTCTTC.

V usage is TRBV6-2 or TRBV6-3 and J usage is TRBJ1-5; D uncertain. The CDR3 length is 17 residues. CDR1 MNHEY and CDR2 SVGEGT come from the germline V gene. The V end was cut by 3 bases, the J end by 2 bases, with 17 bases between. The CDR3, as DNA: TGTGCCAGCAGTTATGTCCATGATTTAGGAGGCAATCAGCCCCAGCATTTT. Encoded protein: CASSYVHDLGGNQPQHF.

This chain links TRBV15 with TRBJ2-3; TRBD2 matches 13 bases. The CDR3 sequence is 18 residues long. J was trimmed by 4 bases and V by 1 base; bases with no gene match: 8. Germline V CDR1 and CDR2: LNHNV, YYDKDF (reference sequence). This CDR3 is CATSRVGTSGNRADTQYF. The CDR3 nucleotides read TGTGCCACCAGCAGAGTGGGGACTAGCGGGAATAGGGCAGATACGCAGTATTTT.

Regarding this clone: Other DNA sequences of this sample code for an identical CDR3. V usage is TRBV19 and J usage is TRBJ1-5; D unclear. Germline lookup yields CDR1 LNHDA and CDR2 SQIVND (reference sequence). The CDR3 has 13 amino acids. V lost 8 bases and J 1 base, leaving 9 bases between the germline ends. Here the CDR3 reads CASSYGSNQPQHF. The CDR3 DNA is TGTGCCAGTTCATACGGGAGCAATCAGCCCCAGCATTTT.

This rearrangement joins TRBV5-5 to TRBJ1-2; 7 bases map to TRBD1. Trimming removed 0 bases from V and 1 base from J; junction bases left unmatched: 6. CDR1 SGHKS and CDR2 YYEKEE come from the germline V gene (reference sequence). The CDR3 runs to 16 residues. In nucleotides, the CDR3 is TGTGCCAGCAGCTTGGTCCCCAGGGGGTATAACTATGGCTACACCTTC. Protein: CASSLVPRGYNYGYTF.

The chain employs TRBV7-2 and TRBJ1-1; TRBD1 might be the D (5 bases). The CDR3 contains 16 residues. Trimming cost V 0 bases and J 4 bases, with 15 bases left between them. CDR1 and CDR2 from the germline V gene are SGHTA and FQGNSA. CDR3 sequence: CASSLAKGRVGTEAFF. The CDR3 coding sequence is TGTGCCAGCAGCTTAGCTAAGGGGCGAGTAGGCACTGAAGCTTTCTTT.

The chain has TRBV19 and TRBJ2-1, with TRBD2 matching over 14 bases. Trimming removed 3 bases from V and 8 bases from J; junction bases left unmatched: 3. The germline gives CDR1 LNHDA, CDR2 SQIVND (reference sequence). The length of the CDR3 is 15 residues. The CDR3 loop is CASSIGTSGSDEQFF. DNA for the CDR3: TGTGCCAGTAGTATCGGGACTAGCGGGAGCGATGAGCAGTTCTTC.

The J gene is TRBJ1-5, the V gene TRBV30; unclear D gene. This CDR3 contains 13 residues. Germline-derived CDR1 and CDR2 are GTSNPN and SVGIG (reference sequence). Trimming pared 1 base from V and 3 bases from J, leaving 7 bases between. The CDR3 protein is CAWSGGVNQPQHF. As DNA, the CDR3 is TGTGCCTGGAGTGGTGGAGTCAATCAGCCCCAGCATTTT.

The gene calls are TRBV6-5 and TRBJ1-4; the match to TRBD1 covers 8 bases. The length of the CDR3 is 13 residues. Germline trimming cut 6 bases from V and 8 bases from J; bases unmatched to any gene: 5. In germline, CDR1 is MNHEY, CDR2 SVGAGI. The CDR3 nucleotides read TGTGCCAGCAGGACAGGGGCGGGGGAAAAACTGTTTTTT. Its protein is CASRTGAGEKLFF.

The chain couples TRBV21-1 to TRBJ2-7. TRBV21-1 is deemed a pseudogene. This CDR3 has 17 residues. The CDR3 reads CASRVGDLSGATYEQYF. For the CDR3, the DNA is TGTGCCAGCAGGGTAGGGGATTTGAGCGGAGCCACCTACGAGCAGTACTTC.

The chain recombines TRBV30 with TRBJ2-6, with D possibly matching TRBD2 (5 bases). This CDR3 is built from 14 residues. CDR1 GTSNPN and CDR2 SVGIG come from the germline V gene (reference sequence). Trimming pared 0 bases from V and 4 bases from J, leaving 7 bases between. The CDR3 sequence is CAWSVGSGANVLTF. The CDR3 DNA follows: TGTGCCTGGAGTGTAGGGAGCGGGGCCAACGTCCTGACTTTC. The full variable domain, completed using reference TRBV30 and TRBJ2-6, is SQTIHQWPATLVQPVGSPLSLECTVEGTSNPNLYWYRQAAGRGLQLLFYSVGIGQISSEVPQNLSASRPQDRQFILSSKKLLLSDSGFYLCAWSVGSGANVLTFGAGSRLTVL.

This clone has a single count. Other DNA variants within this sample encode the same CDR3. The rearrangement links TRBV2 to TRBJ1-4; D gene unclear. Trimming took off 7 bases at V and 2 bases at J, with 8 bases between the two ends. In germline, CDR1 is SNHLY, CDR2 FYNNEI. There are 13 residues in the CDR3. CDR3 sequence: CASTGGTNEKLFF. The CDR3 DNA reads as TGTGCCAGCACGGGAGGCACTAATGAAAAACTGTTTTTT.

The genes are TRBV7-2 and TRBJ2-1, with TRBD2 matching over 15 bases. V lost 5 bases to trimming and J lost 4 bases; unmatched junction nucleotides: 9. The CDR3 has 18 amino acids. Germline lookup yields CDR1 SGHTA and CDR2 FQGNSA. The CDR3 sequence is CASSQGLAGGYIYNEQFF. The CDR3 coding sequence is TGTGCCAGCAGCCAAGGACTAGCGGGAGGGTACATTTACAATGAGCAGTTCTTC.

Comments on this clone: One junction end does not reproduce the germline sequence, and a read error may be involved. The rearrangement uses TRBV7-7 and TRBJ2-2; D is undetermined. The CDR3 covers 14 residues. Germline CDR1 SSHAT, CDR2 FNYEAQ (reference sequence). The CDR3 bases are TGTGCTAGCAGCGACAACTGGAACACCGGGGAGCTGTTTTTT. It yields the protein CASSDNWNTGELFF.

This clone was detected once. The CDR3 DNA reads as TGTGCCATCAGTGAGCGTGGCCTCGGGGACGGTAATGAAAAACTGTTTTTT. Translation: CAISERGLGDGNEKLFF. The chain carries TRBV10-3 and TRBJ1-4, with D maybe TRBD1 (5 bases). CDR3 length: 17 residues. Germline V gene data show CDR1 as ENHRY and CDR2 as SYGVKD. The V end lost 2 bases, the J end lost 4 bases, and 17 bases lay between the germline ends.